This record concerns one T cell receptor (beta chain) sequence. Cohort placement rested on clinical history that participants reported themselves. The data stem from a study of blood T cell repertoires in COVID-19. The CDR3 has 16 amino acids. Germline V gene lookup returns CDR1 LNHDA and CDR2 SQIVND (reference sequence). J gave up 4 bases and V 7 bases, and 8 bases lay outside the gene matches. Produced via immunoSEQ multiplex PCR; TCRdb's table is partial and in-frame only. The sample lists 400,000 or so clones, 85% to 90% seen once, with around 1.1% in the top ten. This chain uses TRBV19 with TRBJ2-1, with 12 bases matching TRBD2. Sample: PBMCs or T cells enriched from blood (not recorded which). This TCR came from a man aged 25-45 years who had recovered from COVID-19. CDR3 nucleotide sequence: TGTGCCAGTAAGAGACTAGCGGGAGTTAGATACAATGAGCAGTTCTTC. It codes for CASKRLAGVRYNEQFF.